This entry describes one T cell receptor beta chain. This clone was seen only a few times. It has no known antigen specificity. No much larger clone is present one base from it, and per-base qualities are unavailable. The data originate from a study of cytomegalovirus exposure and HLA in healthy donors (dated by TCRdb to between 2016 and 2019). Regarding the complete study: According to an earlier analysis of 587 of the donors, about 179 million T cells yielded over 100 million unique TCR beta sequences and 276 Gb of sequence data. Along with the roughly 700-subject first cohort, a separate validation cohort of around 120 different subjects was used. To predict cytomegalovirus infection status, the study combined high-throughput TCR immunosequencing, statistical association of individual TCRs with disease status, and machine learning. Alongside the repertoire data, information on donor age, sex, ethnicity and CMV serostatus was compiled. Because of strong linkage in the cohort, roughly five DR-DQ haplotypes were treated as single units for association and clustering. Typing coverage varied by locus: about 620-630 donors for A, B, C, DRB1 and DQB1; some 520 for DQA1; about 600 for DPA1; roughly 470 for DPB1. Among a few hundred genotyped donors of the cohort, an average of approximately 230,000 unique TCR beta nucleotide sequences were sequenced per donor, around 18% of them non-productive. A later analysis re-analyzed previously published TCR beta repertoires from hundreds of donors and added high-resolution HLA genotyping to study TCR occurrence patterns. A later genetic analysis used genome-wide SNP genotypes for 398 of the 666 donors, treating that subset as a discovery cohort. Every discovery cohort repertoire had been produced on one sequencing platform. The study was designed to test whether signatures of past pathogen exposure could be identified by cataloging public T cell receptors. Rather than drawing on any new phenotypic data, the later analysis identified candidate immune exposures from TCR beta sequences and the way those sequences occurred across donors. Using immunosequencing, the study profiled T cell repertoires from fewer than 700 subjects and related those repertoires to cytomegalovirus serostatus. In an earlier analysis of roughly 540 of the donors, high-throughput TCR beta sequencing was used to judge whether each TCR beta V gene segment behaved as functional or pseudogenic. Of the approximately 400 genotyped donors, approximately 81% were placed in the genetic ancestry cluster associated with self-reported Caucasian donors. An early release covering 550 to 700 HLA-typed donors comprised about 310 gigabases of sequencing data and 85 million or so unique TCR sequences. HLA typing covered class I and class II loci at four-digit resolution. Study-wide findings and limitations: Strong co-occurrence of HLA alleles, especially DR and DQ, made assigning TCR associations to individual alleles difficult. Because HLA typing was unavailable for some donors at each locus, only the typed subset was used in association tests. V-gene and J-gene trimming of TCR beta chains was associated with a missense DCLRE1C variant in a later genetic analysis, and the association was replicated in an independent cohort. Most TCR sequences were seen in very few donors, while some public TCRs were found in many individuals. A later analysis reported that several top co-occurrence clusters appeared linked to parvovirus B19, influenza, CMV and Epstein-Barr virus. A further reported finding was that TCR beta sequences accurately predicted the HLA-A and HLA-B alleles for most subjects in the first cohort. In a later analysis, TCR association rates were found to vary across HLA loci, with the most associated TCRs seen for DRB1 alleles and the fewest for HLA-C alleles. This cohort had only TCR beta chains sequenced, and the lack of alpha or paired-chain data limited which features could be detected. Correlated functional status among segregating V segments might be attributable to linkage disequilibrium, but an unknown experimental factor could not be ruled out. In vitro tests confirmed that a few of the cytomegalovirus-associated TCR beta chains recognize cytomegalovirus antigens. Sequencing depth was assumed to be roughly uniform across donors in the presence/absence analyses, though that assumption may not hold. Broadly in line with IMGT annotations, most TCR beta V segments showed up in productive rearrangements about 90% or about 30% of the time in an earlier analysis of approximately 600 of the donors. The sequencing pipeline was judged likely to have produced a cluster of highly shared sequence variants as a technical artifact. According to the authors, the approach could potentially be generalized to other disease states and immunological phenotypes. In both the original and validation cohorts, the classifier was reported to diagnose cytomegalovirus status with high specificity and sensitivity. In a later analysis, HLA-associated TCR beta chains showed more clonal expansion and lower generation probabilities than non-associated chains that were equally common. CMV serostatus was the only immune exposure information available for the cohort. According to a later genetic analysis, donors in an Asian-associated ancestry cluster had fewer N-insertions in productive TCRs than the roughly 670-donor mean. A total of 150 to 200 TCR beta chains were listed by the study as associated with cytomegalovirus. A later analysis associated 15,000 to 20,000 TCR beta sequences with specific HLA alleles at a false discovery rate of 0.05. In a later analysis, most CMV-associated TCR beta chains were found to appear HLA-restricted, with HLA associations seemingly driven largely by CMV exposure. Because counts were too low, approximately 18 rarely observed V segments, including chromosome 9 orphons, were excluded from the earlier analysis of 587 of the donors.

The cohort comprised some 700 healthy bone marrow donors. Cohort members were all nominally healthy when sampled, although unrecorded immune exposures were likely present. The donor was CMV seropositive and belonged to the group of 250 to 300 seropositive cohort members. Every donor gave a peripheral blood sample, and the peripheral blood mononuclear cells from that sample were used for TCR beta sequencing. Genomic DNA was extracted from the blood cell samples with the Qiagen DNeasy Blood Extraction Kit. The method was the immunoSEQ multiplex PCR assay. For the multiplex PCR, a mixture combining 60 forward primers for TCR Vbeta segments and 13 reverse primers for TCR Jbeta segments was used. A multiplex PCR assay on genomic DNA amplified the CDR3 region of rearranged TCR beta genes. On the Illumina HiSeq System, the amplified TCR beta libraries were sequenced as 87-base-pair reads. On the study's bioinformatics: A later analysis tallied around 80 million unique TCR beta chains across the 666 repertoires, and approximately 9.9 million of those chains were shared by two or more donors. Raw reads were error-corrected and collapsed into unique sequences with a nearest-neighbor algorithm that merged closely related sequences to remove PCR and sequencing errors. CDR3 sequences were aligned to IMGT reference sequences to assign V, D and J gene segments. Each retained sequence needed at least a six-nucleotide match to both a V gene segment and a J gene segment. Rearrangements were classified as productive when the CDR3 lacked stop codons and remained in frame with V and J, and all other rearrangements were classified as non-productive. Following IMGT convention, CDR3 was defined as the stretch from the second conserved V-encoded cysteine up to the conserved J-encoded phenylalanine. The earlier analysis of about 500 of the donors excluded sequences that lacked an unambiguous match to a single V gene segment. In an earlier analysis of roughly 600 of the donors, a V segment was called functional when productive rearrangements were above 56.7%, and segregating when the standard deviation between donors exceeded 5%. A statistical classification framework was built to diagnose cytomegalovirus status from the catalog of TCR beta chain sequences. A later analysis assigned V and J genes by comparing TCR nucleotide sequences with IMGT/GENE-DB human TR gene sequences. A later analysis assigned CDR3 sequences and most-parsimonious VDJ recombination scenarios with the TCRdist pipeline. In a later analysis, every TCR beta chain was defined by the combination of its CDR3 amino acid sequence and its V-gene family, and reads without a unique V-gene family were dropped. A later analysis removed nearly 600 highly shared, low-generation-probability nucleotide sequences to deal with suspected cross-contamination and a sequencing artifact. In a later analysis, a clonal expansion index was calculated for each public chain from normalized within-repertoire ranks of inferred template counts. In a later analysis, generation probabilities were computed using a VDJ recombination model fitted to out-of-frame rearrangements, and the results were checked against IGoR. In a later analysis, hypergeometric tests were used to score TCR-TCR, TCR-HLA and TCR-CMV co-occurrence, with a repertoire-size bias correction applied to TCR pairs. False discovery rates were estimated in a later analysis by permuting HLA or CMV assignments 20 times. A later analysis grouped co-occurring TCRs with DBSCAN, adding TCRdist sequence similarity when clustering within HLA-allele-positive subsets. Repertoires with fewer than 30,000 or more than 120,000 public chains, plus five repertoires with anomalous nucleotide sharing, were excluded from co-occurrence clustering. TCRdb re-hosts the immuneACCESS table, in-frame sequences only. Its copies lack some clones; in the studies checked, an unresolved V gene accounts for under half of them, and the cause for the rest is not known. D and trimming come from the DNA, and the V and J calls and clone size come from that table. Here the sample has 130,000 to 150,000 clones; more than 75% occur a single time. The top ten clones comprise about 2.2% of the sample.

Material for sequencing was PBMCs. The TCR was taken from a woman under 30 in good health and CMV-seropositive.

The CDR3 region reads CASSEGVGGSTEAFF. The bases are TGTGCCAGCAGTGAAGGGGTAGGGGGTAGCACTGAAGCTTTCTTT. Recombination linked TRBV6-1 to TRBJ1-1; the best D guess is TRBD1, with 6 bases matching. Via the germline V gene, CDR1 is MNHNS and CDR2 SASEGT. Inclusive of the bounding cysteine and phenylalanine, the CDR3 is 15 residues long. Kept here is only the CDR3 DNA, which spans 45 bases and is read in frame from base 1. At the junction V is shortened by 1 base and J by 4 bases, with 13 bases in between.